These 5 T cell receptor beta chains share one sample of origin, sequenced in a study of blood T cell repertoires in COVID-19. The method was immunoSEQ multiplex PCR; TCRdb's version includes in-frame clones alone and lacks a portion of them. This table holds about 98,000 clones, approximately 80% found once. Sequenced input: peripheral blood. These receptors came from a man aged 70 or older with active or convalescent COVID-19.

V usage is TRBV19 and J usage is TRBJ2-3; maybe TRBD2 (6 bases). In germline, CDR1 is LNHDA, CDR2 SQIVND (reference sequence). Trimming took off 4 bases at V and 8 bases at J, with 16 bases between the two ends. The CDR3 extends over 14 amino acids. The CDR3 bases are TGTGCCAGTAGTAGTCCCGGGGGACCGCTTACGCAGTATTTT. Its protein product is CASSSPGGPLTQYF.

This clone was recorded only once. CDR3: CASGRDHTGELFF. For the CDR3, the DNA is TGTGCCAGCGGGAGGGACCACACCGGGGAGCTGTTTTTT. J is TRBJ2-2 and V is TRBV12-3 or TRBV12-4, with 7 bases identical to TRBD2. This CDR3 is 13 amino acids long. V lost 8 bases to trimming and J lost 3 bases; unmatched junction nucleotides: 3.

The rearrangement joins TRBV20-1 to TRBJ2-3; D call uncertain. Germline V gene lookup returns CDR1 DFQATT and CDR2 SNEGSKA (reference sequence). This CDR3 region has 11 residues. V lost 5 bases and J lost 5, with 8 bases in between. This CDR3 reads CSACHGDTQYF. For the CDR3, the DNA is TGCAGTGCTTGTCACGGAGATACGCAGTATTTT.

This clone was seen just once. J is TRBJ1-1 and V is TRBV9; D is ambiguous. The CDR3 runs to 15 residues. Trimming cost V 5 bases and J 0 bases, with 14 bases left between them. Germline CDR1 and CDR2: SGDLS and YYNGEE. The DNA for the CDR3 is TGTGCCAGCAGTGAGGGCTCAGCCATGAACACTGAAGCTTTCTTT. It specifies CASSEGSAMNTEAFF.

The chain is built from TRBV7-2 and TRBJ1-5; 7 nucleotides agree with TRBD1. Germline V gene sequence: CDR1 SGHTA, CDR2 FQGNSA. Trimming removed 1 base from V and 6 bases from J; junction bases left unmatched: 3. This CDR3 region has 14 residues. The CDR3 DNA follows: TGTGCCAGCAGCTTAGGACAGGGCTCTCAGCCCCAGCATTTT. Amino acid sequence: CASSLGQGSQPQHF.